One and the same sample provided the 8 T cell receptor beta chains below, sequenced in a study of siplizumab effects on memory and regulatory T cells. Sequencing used immunoSEQ multiplex PCR; TCRdb keeps in-frame clones, though not all of them. The sample lists about 100,000 clones, about nine tenths occurring once. The specimen sequenced was non-Treg CD4+ T cells sorted from blood. These receptors were collected from a human donor in good health.

The V gene is TRBV6-5, the J gene TRBJ1-6, with D possibly matching TRBD1 (5 bases). The germline V gene has CDR1 MNHEY and CDR2 SVGAGI. The CDR3 length is 13 residues. V was pared by 6 bases and J by 7 bases, with 10 bases between. The CDR3 is CASRRDGNSPLHF. For the CDR3, the DNA is TGTGCCAGCAGGAGGGACGGAAATTCACCCCTCCACTTT.

This clone was counted a single time. The V gene is TRBV7-3, the J gene TRBJ2-1; 8 bases line up with TRBD1. Germline V gene lookup returns CDR1 SGHTA and CDR2 FQGTGA. The CDR3 is 15 amino acids. V dropped 2 bases and J dropped 5; count of bases not matched to a gene: 5. CDR3 DNA sequence: TGTGCCAGCAGCTTAGGCGGACAGGGTAACAATGAGCAGTTCTTC. This codes for CASSLGGQGNNEQFF.

The chain uses TRBV6-5 and TRBJ1-2, with a weak D call TRBD1 (5 bases). The length of the CDR3 is 14 residues. Germline V lookup: CDR1 MNHEY, CDR2 SVGAGI. Between the trimmed V and J ends, which lost 7 bases and 3 bases, there was a span of 15 bases. CDR3 DNA sequence: TGTGCCAGCAAACGACAGTTATCCTACTATGGCTACACCTTC. It translates to CASKRQLSYYGYTF.

This clone was seen once. The chain combines TRBV28 with TRBJ1-5; D is undetermined. Germline V CDR1 and CDR2: MDHEN, SYDVKM. The CDR3 sequence is 13 residues long. Trimming took 3 bases from V and 10 from J, leaving 13 bases between them. CDR3 protein: CASSFAMPHPQHF. In nucleotides, the CDR3 is TGTGCCAGCAGTTTTGCAATGCCCCATCCCCAGCATTTT.

The chain employs TRBV5-1 and TRBJ2-3; D is undetermined. From germline, CDR1 is SGHRS and CDR2 YFSETQ. The CDR3 is 14 amino acids. The V end was cut by 1 base, the J end by 4 bases, with 10 bases between. The CDR3 bases are TGCGCCAGCAGCTTGTCGGCATTTGCAGATACGCAGTATTTT. This sequence encodes CASSLSAFADTQYF.

This chain joins TRBV23-1 and TRBJ2-2; D gene ambiguous. TRBV23-1 carries the ORF label, with uncertain function. This CDR3 has 15 amino acids. The V end was cut by 0 bases, the J end by 7 bases, with 12 bases between. The CDR3 sequence is CASSQSLHSDGELFF. Written as DNA, the CDR3 is TGCGCCAGCAGTCAATCTTTACATAGTGACGGGGAGCTGTTTTTT.

This clone was detected only a few times. The CDR3 DNA is TGTGCCAGCAGCTTACAGGGAGGGTTGAAACTGTTTTTT. Protein product: CASSLQGGLKLFF. The chain uses TRBV11-2 and TRBJ1-4; possible D gene TRBD1, 5 bases. Germline values: CDR1 SGHAT, CDR2 FQNNGV. The V gene lost 2 bases and the J gene lost 11 bases, with 12 bases spanning the gap. The CDR3 is 13 residues long.

The chain combines TRBV18 with TRBJ2-7, with D perhaps matching TRBD1 (6 bases). This CDR3 is 15 amino acids long. In germline, CDR1 is KGHSH, CDR2 LQKENI. V lost 0 bases to trimming and J lost 6 bases, with 15 bases between them. CDR3 bases: TGTGCCAGCTCACCACCCCGGACAGTAGGTCTCGAGCAGTACTTC. Translated, it gives CASSPPRTVGLEQYF.